The 3 T cell receptor beta chains below come from one sample, sequenced in a study of early T cells in non-severe SARS-CoV-2 infection. A single record per CDR3 protein comes from TCRdb applying MiXCR to the 5' RACE reads. Altogether tens of thousands of distinct CDR3 sequences are present, less than 8% being singletons, with the ten largest covering roughly 7.8%. Sequencing was done on a sample of whole blood. The receptors originated from an adult who was a healthcare worker with PCR-confirmed SARS-CoV-2 infection or an uninfected control (not recorded which).

This clonotype has ten or more counts. CDR3 protein: CSARDLPRGVWETQYF. As DNA, the CDR3 is TGCAGTGCTAGAGATTTGCCCAGGGGGGTCTGGGAGACCCAGTACTTC. This chain connects TRBV20-1 to TRBJ2-5; TRBD1 might be the D (7 bases). From germline, CDR1 is DFQATT and CDR2 SNEGSKA (reference sequence). The CDR3 sequence is 16 residues long. V was cut by 0 bases and J by 5 bases, with 19 bases left in between.

This clonotype was seen more than once but under ten times. This chain links TRBV14 with TRBJ1-4; 7 bases agree with TRBD1. CDR3 length: 15 residues. With V trimmed by 6 bases and J by 3 bases, 7 bases remained unmatched. Germline values: CDR1 SGHDN, CDR2 FVKESK. The CDR3: CASSHRTGANEKLFF. CDR3 in DNA: TGTGCCAGCAGTCACCGTACAGGGGCTAATGAAAAACTGTTTTTT.

This clonotype was seen more than once but under ten times. V and J are TRBV11-2 and TRBJ2-3, with D possibly being TRBD2 (5 bases). CDR1 and CDR2 from the germline V gene are SGHAT and FQNNGV. The CDR3 consists of 13 residues. V gave up 3 bases and J gave up 6 bases, with 10 bases separating them. The CDR3 DNA reads as TGTGCCAGCAGCTTCCAGAGGAGGGATACGCAGTATTTT. It yields the protein CASSFQRRDTQYF.